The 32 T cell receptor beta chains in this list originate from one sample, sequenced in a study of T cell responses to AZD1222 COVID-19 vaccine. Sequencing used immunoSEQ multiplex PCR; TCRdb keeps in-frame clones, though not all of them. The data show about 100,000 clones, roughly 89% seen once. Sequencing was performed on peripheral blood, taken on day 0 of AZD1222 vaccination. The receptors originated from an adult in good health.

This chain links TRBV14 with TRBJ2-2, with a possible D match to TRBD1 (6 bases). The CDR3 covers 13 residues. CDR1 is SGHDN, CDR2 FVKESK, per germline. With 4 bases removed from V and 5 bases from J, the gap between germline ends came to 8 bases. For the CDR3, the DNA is TGTGCCAGCAGCCCTCAGGGGACCGGGGAGCTGTTTTTT. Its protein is CASSPQGTGELFF.

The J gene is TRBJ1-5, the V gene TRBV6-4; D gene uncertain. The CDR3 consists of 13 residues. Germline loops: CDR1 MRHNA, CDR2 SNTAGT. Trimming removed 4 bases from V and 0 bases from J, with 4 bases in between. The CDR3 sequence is CASSGDSNQPQHF. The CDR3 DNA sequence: TGTGCCAGCAGTGGCGATAGCAATCAGCCCCAGCATTTT.

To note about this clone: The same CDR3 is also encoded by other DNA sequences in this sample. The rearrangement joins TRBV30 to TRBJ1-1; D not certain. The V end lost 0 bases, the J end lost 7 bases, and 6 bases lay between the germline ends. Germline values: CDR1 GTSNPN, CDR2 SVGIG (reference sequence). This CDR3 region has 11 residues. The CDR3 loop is CAWSVRVEAFF. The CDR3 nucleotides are TGTGCCTGGAGTGTACGGGTTGAAGCTTTCTTT.

This CDR3 is CASGLSRAGRETQYF. For the CDR3, the DNA is TGTGCTAGTGGCCTGAGTAGGGCGGGAAGGGAGACCCAGTACTTC. The chain recombines TRBV12-5 with TRBJ2-5, with D possibly being TRBD2 (6 bases). CDR3 size: 15 residues. CDR1 and CDR2 from the germline V gene are LGHNT and FRNRAP. Trimming took 6 bases from V and 5 from J, leaving 19 bases between them.

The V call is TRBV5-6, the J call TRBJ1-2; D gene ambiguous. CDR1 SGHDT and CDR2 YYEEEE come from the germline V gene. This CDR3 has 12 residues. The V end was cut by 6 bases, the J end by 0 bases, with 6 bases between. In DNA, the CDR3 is TGTGCCAGCAATGAGGCTAACTATGGCTACACCTTC. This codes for CASNEANYGYTF.

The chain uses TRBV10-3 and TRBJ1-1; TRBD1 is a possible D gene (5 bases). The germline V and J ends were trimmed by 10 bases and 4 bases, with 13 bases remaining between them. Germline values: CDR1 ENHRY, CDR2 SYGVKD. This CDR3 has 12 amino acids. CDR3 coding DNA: TGTGCCACCCATCAGGGCGGCACTGAAGCTTTCTTT. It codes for CATHQGGTEAFF.

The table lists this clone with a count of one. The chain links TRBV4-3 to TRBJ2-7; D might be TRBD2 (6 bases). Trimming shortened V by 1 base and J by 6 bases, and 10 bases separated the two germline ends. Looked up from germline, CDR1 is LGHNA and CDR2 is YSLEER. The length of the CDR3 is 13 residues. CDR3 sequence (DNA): TGCGCCAGCAGCCAAGCAGGCGGGGTCGAGCAGTACTTC. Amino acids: CASSQAGGVEQYF.

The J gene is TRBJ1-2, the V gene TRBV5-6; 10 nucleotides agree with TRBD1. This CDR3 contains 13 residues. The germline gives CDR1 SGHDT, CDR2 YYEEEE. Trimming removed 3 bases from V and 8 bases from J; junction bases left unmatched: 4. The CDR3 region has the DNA TGTGCCAGCAGCTGGGGACAGGGGAAGGGCTACACCTTC. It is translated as CASSWGQGKGYTF.

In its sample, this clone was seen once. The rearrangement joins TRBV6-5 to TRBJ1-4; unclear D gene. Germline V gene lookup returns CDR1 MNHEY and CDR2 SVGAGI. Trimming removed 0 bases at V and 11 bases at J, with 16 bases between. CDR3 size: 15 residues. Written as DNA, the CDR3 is TGTGCCAGCAGTTACTCGAATAACGGAATGGTTAAACTGTTTTTT. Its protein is CASSYSNNGMVKLFF.

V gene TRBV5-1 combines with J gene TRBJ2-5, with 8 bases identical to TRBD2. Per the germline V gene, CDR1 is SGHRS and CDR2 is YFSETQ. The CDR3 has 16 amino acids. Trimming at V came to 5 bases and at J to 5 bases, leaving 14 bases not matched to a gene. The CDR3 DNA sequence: TGCGCCAGCAGGCACGGAGAGCGGGGGAGCCTGGAGACCCAGTACTTC. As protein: CASRHGERGSLETQYF.

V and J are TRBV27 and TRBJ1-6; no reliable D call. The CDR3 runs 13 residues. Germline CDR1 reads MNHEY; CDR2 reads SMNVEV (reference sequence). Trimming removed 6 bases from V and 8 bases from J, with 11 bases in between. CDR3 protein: CASSLLSYSPLHF. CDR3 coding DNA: TGTGCCAGCAGCTTACTCTCATATTCACCCCTCCACTTT.

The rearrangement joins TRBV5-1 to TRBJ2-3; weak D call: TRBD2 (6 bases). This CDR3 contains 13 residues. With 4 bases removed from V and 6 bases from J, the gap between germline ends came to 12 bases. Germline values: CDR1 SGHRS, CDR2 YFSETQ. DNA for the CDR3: TGCGCCAGCAGCCCTGCGGGACGGGATACGCAGTATTTT. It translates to CASSPAGRDTQYF. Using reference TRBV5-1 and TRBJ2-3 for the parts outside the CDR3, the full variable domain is KAGVTQTPRYLIKTRGQQVTLSCSPISGHRSVSWYQQTPGQGLQFLFEYFSETQRNKGNFPGRFSGRQFSNSRSEMNVSTLELGDSALYLCASSPAGRDTQYFGPGTRLTVL.

This CDR3 is CASRPGDGYGYTF. DNA for the CDR3: TGTGCAAGTCGACCGGGGGATGGGTATGGCTACACCTTC. The rearrangement links TRBV12-2 to TRBJ1-2. TRBV12-2 is marked as a pseudogene. CDR3 size: 13 residues.

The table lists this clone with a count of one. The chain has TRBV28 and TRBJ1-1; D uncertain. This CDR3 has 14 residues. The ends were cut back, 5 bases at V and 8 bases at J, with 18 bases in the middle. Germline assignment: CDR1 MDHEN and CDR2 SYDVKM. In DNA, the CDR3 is TGTGCCAGCAGTGCCCGTAGATGGGCAGCGGAAGCTTTCTTT. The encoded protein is CASSARRWAAEAFF.

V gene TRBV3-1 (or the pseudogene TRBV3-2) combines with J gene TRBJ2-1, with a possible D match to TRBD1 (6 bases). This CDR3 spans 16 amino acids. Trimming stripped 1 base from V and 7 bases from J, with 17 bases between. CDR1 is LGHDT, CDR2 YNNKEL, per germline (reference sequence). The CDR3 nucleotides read TGTGCCAGCAGCCAAGGAGGAGTAGGGGGACGGAATGAGCAGTTCTTC. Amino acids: CASSQGGVGGRNEQFF.

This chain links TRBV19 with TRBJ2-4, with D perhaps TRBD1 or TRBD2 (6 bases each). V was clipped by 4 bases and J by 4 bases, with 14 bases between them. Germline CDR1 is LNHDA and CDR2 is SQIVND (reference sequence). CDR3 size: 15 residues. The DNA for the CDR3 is TGTGCCAGTAGTACGGGGGCCTCCTTTAAAAACATTCAGTACTTC. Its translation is CASSTGASFKNIQYF.

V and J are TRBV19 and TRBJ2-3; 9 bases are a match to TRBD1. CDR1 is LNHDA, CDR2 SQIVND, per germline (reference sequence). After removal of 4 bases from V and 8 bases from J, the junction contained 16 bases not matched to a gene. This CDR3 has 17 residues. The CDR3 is CASSKDNGQGIRGTQYF. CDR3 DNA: TGTGCCAGTAGTAAGGACAACGGACAGGGGATACGCGGTACGCAGTATTTT.

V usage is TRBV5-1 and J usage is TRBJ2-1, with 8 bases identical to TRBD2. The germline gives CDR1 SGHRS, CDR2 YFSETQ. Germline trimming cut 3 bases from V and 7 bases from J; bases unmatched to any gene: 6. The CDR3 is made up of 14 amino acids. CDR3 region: CASSSTGGSNEQFF. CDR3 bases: TGCGCCAGCAGCTCAACGGGAGGGAGTAATGAGCAGTTCTTC.

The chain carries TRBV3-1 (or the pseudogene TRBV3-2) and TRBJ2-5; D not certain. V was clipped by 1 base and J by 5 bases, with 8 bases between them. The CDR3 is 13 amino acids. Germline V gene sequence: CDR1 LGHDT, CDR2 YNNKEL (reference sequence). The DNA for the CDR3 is TGTGCCAGCAGCCAAGTTGCACCGGAGACCCAGTACTTC. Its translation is CASSQVAPETQYF.

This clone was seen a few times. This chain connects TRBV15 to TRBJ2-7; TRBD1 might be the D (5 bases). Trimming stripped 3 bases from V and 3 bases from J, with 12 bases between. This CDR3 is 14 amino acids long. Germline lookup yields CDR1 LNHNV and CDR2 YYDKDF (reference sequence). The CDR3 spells CATSSVLQGYEQYF. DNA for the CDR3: TGTGCCACCAGCAGTGTCCTCCAGGGCTACGAGCAGTACTTC.

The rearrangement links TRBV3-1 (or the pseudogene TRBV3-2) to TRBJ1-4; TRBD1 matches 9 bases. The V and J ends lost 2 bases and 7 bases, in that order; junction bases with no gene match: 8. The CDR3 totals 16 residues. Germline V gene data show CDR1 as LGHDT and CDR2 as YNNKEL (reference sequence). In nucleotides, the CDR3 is TGTGCCAGCAGCCAACTAACAGGGGGCCAGAGTGAAAAACTGTTTTTT. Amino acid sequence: CASSQLTGGQSEKLFF.

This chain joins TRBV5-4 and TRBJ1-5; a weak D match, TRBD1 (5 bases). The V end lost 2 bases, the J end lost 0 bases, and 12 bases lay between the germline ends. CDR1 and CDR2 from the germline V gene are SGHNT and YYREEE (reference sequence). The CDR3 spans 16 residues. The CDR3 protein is CASSFSGTSSNQPQHF. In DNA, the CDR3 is TGTGCCAGCAGCTTCTCCGGGACGTCTAGCAATCAGCCCCAGCATTTT.

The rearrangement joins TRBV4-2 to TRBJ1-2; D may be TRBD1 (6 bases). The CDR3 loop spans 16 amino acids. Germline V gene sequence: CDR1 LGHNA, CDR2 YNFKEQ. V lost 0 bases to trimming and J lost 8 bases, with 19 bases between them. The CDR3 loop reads CASSQEKGVGGTGYTF. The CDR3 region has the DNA TGTGCCAGCAGCCAAGAAAAGGGGGTAGGAGGGACCGGCTACACCTTC.

The CDR3, as DNA: TGTGCCAGCAGCACACCCAGAAGAAGCGGGAACTCCTACAATGAGCAGTTCTTC. Amino acids: CASSTPRRSGNSYNEQFF. This chain joins TRBV21-1 and TRBJ2-1; the table's D gene call, TRBD2, was not cross checked with the DNA. TRBV21-1 is tagged as a pseudogene. The CDR3 extends over 18 amino acids.

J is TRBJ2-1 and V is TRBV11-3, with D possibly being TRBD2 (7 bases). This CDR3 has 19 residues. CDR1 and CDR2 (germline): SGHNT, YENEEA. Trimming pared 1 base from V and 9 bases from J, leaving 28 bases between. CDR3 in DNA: TGTGCCAGCAGCTTAGGGGAGGGTAAGGGGTGGAGGGGGAGTAGTGAGCAGTTCTTC. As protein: CASSLGEGKGWRGSSEQFF.

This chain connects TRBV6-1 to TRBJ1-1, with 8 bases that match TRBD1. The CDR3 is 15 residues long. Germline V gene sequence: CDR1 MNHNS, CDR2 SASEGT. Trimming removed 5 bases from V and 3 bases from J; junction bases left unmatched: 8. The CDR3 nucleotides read TGTGCCAGCAGTTCCCAGGGGGCAGCCGACACTGAAGCTTTCTTT. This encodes CASSSQGAADTEAFF.

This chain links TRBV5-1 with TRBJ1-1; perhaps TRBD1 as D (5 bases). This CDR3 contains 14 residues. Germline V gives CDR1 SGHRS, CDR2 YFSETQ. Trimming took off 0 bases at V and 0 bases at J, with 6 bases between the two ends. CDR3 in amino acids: CASSLGGVNTEAFF. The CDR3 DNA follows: TGCGCCAGCAGCTTGGGAGGGGTGAACACTGAAGCTTTCTTT.

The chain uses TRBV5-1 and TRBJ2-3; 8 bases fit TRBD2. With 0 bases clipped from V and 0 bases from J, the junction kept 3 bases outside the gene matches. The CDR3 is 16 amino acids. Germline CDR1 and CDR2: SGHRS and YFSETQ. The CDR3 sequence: CASSLGLATSTDTQYF. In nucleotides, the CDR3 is TGCGCCAGCAGCTTGGGACTAGCGACTAGCACAGATACGCAGTATTTT.

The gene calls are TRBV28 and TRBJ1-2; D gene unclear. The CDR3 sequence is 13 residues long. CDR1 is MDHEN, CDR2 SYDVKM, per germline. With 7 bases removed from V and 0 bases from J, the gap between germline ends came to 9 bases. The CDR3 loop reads CASNGPPNYGYTF. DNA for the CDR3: TGTGCCAGCAACGGTCCTCCTAACTATGGCTACACCTTC.

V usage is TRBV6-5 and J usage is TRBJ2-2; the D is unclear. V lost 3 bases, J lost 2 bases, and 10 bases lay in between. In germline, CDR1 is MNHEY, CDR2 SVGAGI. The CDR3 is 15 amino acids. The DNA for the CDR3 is TGTGCCAGCAGTTATGTGGCGGTAAACACCGGGGAGCTGTTTTTT. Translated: CASSYVAVNTGELFF.

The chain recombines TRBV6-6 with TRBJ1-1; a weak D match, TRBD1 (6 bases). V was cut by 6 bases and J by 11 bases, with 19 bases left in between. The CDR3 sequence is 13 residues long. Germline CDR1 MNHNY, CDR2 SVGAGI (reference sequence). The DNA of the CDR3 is TGTGCCAGCAGCCTCCGGGACACGGATGGGGCTTTCTTT. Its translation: CASSLRDTDGAFF.

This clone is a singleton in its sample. CDR3 amino acids: CASSLQGGRGETQYF. The CDR3, as DNA: TGTGCCAGCAGCTTGCAGGGGGGAAGGGGAGAGACCCAGTACTTC. The V gene is TRBV5-4, the J gene TRBJ2-5; D perhaps matches TRBD1 (7 bases). Trimming left V 1 base short and J 4 bases short, with 14 bases between. Germline loops: CDR1 SGHNT, CDR2 YYREEE (reference sequence). CDR3 length: 15 residues.